This T cell receptor beta chain was sequenced during a study of patients and donors after allogeneic stem cell transplantation. V was shortened by 5 bases and J by 5 bases, with 21 bases between the two germline ends. Germline V gene lookup returns CDR1 PRHDT and CDR2 FYEKMQ (reference sequence). The CDR3 loop spans 16 amino acids. One entry per CDR3 protein results from TCRdb running MiXCR on the RT-PCR reads. Of approximately 250,000 distinct CDR3 sequences listed, 11% to 15% are singletons. The sequence was collected from a human donor who was either an allogeneic HSCT recipient or a stem cell or donor lymphocyte infusion donor (not recorded which). It is not recorded whose cells these are; they may come from a transplant donor. Sequenced input: blood, either unsorted or a sorted T cell fraction (not recorded which). The chain is built from TRBV13 and TRBJ1-1; D possibly corresponds to TRBD1 (5 bases). This CDR3 reads CASSHRTARVRTEAFF. CDR3 coding DNA: TGTGCCAGCAGCCATCGGACGGCCAGGGTCAGAACTGAAGCTTTCTTT.